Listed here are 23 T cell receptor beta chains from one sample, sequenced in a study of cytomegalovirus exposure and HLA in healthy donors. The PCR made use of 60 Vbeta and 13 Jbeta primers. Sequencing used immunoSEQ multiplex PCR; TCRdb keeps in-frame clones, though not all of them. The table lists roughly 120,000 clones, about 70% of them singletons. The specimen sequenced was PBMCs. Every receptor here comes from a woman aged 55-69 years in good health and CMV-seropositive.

CDR3 residues: CASSSTGDRAYEQYF. Here the CDR3 DNA reads TGTGCCAGCAGCTCCACCGGGGACAGGGCCTACGAGCAGTACTTC. The rearrangement links TRBV4-2 to TRBJ2-7, with TRBD1 matching 9 bases. V gave up 5 bases and J gave up 2 bases; unmatched junction bases: 7. In germline, CDR1 is LGHNA, CDR2 YNFKEQ. CDR3 size: 15 residues.

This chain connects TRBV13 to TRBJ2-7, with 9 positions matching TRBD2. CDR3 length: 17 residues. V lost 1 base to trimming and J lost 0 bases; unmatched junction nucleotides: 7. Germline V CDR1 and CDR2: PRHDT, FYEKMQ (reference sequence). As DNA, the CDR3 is TGTGCCAGCAGCTTAGCCACTGAGCGGGGGGCCTCCTACGAGCAGTACTTC. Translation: CASSLATERGASYEQYF.

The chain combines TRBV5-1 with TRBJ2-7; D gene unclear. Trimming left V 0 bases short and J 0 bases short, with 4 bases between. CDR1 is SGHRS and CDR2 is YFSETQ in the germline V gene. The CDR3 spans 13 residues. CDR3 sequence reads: CASSLGSSYEQYF. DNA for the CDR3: TGCGCCAGCAGCTTGGGTAGCTCCTACGAGCAGTACTTC.

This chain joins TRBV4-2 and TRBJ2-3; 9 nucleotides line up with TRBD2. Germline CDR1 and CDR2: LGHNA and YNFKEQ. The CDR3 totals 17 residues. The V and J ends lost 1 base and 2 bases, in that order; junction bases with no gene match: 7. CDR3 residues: CASSQVRLAVLTDTQYF. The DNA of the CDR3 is TGTGCCAGCAGCCAAGTGCGACTAGCGGTCCTCACAGATACGCAGTATTTT.

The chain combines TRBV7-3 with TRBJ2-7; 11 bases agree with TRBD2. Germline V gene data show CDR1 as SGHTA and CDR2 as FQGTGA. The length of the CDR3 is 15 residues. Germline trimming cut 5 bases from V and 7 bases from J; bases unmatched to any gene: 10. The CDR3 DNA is TGTGCCAGCAGCCGCACGACTAGCGGGATATATGAGCAGTACTTC. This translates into CASSRTTSGIYEQYF. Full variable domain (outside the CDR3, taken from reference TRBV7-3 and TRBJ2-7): GAGVSQTPSNKVTEKGKYVELRCDPISGHTALYWYRQSLGQGPEFLIYFQGTGAADDSGLPNDRFFAVRPEGSVSTLKIQRTERGDSAVYLCASSRTTSGIYEQYFGPGTRLTVT.

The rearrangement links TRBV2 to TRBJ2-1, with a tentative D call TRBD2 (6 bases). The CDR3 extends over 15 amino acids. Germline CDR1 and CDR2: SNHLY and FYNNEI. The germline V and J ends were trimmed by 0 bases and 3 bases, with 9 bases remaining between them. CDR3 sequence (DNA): TGTGCCAGCAGTGAAGCGGGGGGAGTCTACAATGAGCAGTTCTTC. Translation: CASSEAGGVYNEQFF.

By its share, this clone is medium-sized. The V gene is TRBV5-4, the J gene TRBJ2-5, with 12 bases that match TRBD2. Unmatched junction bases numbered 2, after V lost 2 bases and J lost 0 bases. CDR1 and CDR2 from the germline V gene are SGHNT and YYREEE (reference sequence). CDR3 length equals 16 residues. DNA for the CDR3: TGTGCCAGCAGCTTACTAGCGGGGGGTGACCAAGAGACCCAGTACTTC. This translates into CASSLLAGGDQETQYF.

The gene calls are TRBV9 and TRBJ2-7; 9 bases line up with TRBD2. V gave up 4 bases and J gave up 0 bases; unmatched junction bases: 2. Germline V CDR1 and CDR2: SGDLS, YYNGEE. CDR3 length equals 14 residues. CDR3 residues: CASSPSGDSYEQYF. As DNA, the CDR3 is TGTGCCAGCAGCCCTAGCGGGGACTCCTACGAGCAGTACTTC.

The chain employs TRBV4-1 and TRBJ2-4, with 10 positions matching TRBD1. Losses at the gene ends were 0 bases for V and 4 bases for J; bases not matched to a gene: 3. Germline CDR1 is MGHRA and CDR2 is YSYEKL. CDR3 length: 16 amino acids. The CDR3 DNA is TGCGCCAGCAGCCAAGATCTGGACAGGGGGAAAAACATTCAGTACTTC. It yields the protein CASSQDLDRGKNIQYF.

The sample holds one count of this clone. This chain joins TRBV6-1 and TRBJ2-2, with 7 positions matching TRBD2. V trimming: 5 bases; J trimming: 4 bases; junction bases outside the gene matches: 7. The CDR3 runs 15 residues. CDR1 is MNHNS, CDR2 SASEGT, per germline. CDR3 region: CASSLGGSGTGELFF. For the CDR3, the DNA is TGTGCCAGCAGTTTGGGGGGGTCAGGCACCGGGGAGCTGTTTTTT.

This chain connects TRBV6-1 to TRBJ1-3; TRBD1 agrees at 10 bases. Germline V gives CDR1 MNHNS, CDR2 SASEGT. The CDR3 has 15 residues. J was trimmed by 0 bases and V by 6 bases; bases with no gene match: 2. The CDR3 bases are TGTGCCAGCAGCCGGACAGGGGGCTCTGGAAACACCATATATTTT. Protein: CASSRTGGSGNTIYF.

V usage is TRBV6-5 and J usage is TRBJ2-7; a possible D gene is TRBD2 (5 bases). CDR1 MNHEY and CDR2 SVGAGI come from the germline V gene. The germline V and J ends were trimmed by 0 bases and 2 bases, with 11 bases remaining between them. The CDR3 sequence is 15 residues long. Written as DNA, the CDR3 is TGTGCCAGCAGTTACTCGATCGCCGGGGCCTACGAGCAGTACTTC. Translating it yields CASSYSIAGAYEQYF.

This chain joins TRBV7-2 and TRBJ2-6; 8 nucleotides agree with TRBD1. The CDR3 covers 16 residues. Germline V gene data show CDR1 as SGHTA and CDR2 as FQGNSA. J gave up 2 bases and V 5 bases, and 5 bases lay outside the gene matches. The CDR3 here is CASSPQGAAGANVLTF. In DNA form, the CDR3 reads TGTGCCAGCAGCCCTCAGGGGGCAGCTGGGGCCAACGTCCTGACTTTC.

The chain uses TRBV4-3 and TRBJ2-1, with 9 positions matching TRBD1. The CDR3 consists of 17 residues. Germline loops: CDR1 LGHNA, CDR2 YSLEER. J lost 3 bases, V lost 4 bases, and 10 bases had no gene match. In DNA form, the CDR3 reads TGCGCCAGCAGCCCTCTCCTCCGGGACAGGGACTACAATGAGCAGTTCTTC. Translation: CASSPLLRDRDYNEQFF.

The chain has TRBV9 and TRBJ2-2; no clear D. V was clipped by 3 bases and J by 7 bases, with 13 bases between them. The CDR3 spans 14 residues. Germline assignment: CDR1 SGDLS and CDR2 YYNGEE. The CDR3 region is CASSAPPSGGELFF. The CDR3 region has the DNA TGTGCCAGCAGCGCTCCCCCCTCGGGCGGGGAGCTGTTTTTT.

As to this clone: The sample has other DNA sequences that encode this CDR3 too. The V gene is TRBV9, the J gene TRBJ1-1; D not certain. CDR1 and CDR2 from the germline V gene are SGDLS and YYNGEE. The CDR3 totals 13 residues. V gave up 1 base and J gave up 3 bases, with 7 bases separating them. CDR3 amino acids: CASSVKRDTEAFF. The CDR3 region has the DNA TGTGCCAGCAGCGTAAAAAGAGACACTGAAGCTTTCTTT.

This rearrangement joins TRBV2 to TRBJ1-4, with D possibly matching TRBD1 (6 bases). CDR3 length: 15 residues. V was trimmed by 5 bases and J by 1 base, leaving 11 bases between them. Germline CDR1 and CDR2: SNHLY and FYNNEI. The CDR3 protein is CASSRRGLTNEKLFF. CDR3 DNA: TGTGCCAGCAGTCGCAGGGGATTAACTAATGAAAAACTGTTTTTT.

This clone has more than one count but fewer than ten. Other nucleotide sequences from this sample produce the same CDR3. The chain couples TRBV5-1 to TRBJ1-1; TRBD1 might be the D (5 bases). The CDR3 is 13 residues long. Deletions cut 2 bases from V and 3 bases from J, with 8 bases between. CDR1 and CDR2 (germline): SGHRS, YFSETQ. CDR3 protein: CASSFKGDTEAFF. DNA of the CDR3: TGCGCCAGCAGCTTTAAAGGGGACACTGAAGCTTTCTTT.

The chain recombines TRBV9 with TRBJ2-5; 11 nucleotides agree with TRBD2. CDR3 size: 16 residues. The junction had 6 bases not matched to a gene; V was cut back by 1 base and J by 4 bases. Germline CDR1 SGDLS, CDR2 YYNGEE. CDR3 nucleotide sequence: TGTGCCAGCAGCGTATCCCTAGCGGGGGGTCGAGAGACCCAGTACTTC. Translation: CASSVSLAGGRETQYF.

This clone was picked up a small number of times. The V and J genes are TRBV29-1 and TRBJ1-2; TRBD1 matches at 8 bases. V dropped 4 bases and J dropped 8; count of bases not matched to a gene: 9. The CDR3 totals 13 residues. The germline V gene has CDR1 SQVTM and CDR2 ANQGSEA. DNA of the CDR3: TGCAGCGTTGGGGGAGGGACAGGCGACGGCTACACCTTC. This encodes CSVGGGTGDGYTF. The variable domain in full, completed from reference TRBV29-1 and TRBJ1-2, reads SAVISQKPSRDICQRGTSLTIQCQVDSQVTMMFWYRQQPGQSLTLIATANQGSEATYESGFVIDKFPISRPNLTFSTLTVSNMSPEDSSIYLCSVGGGTGDGYTFGSGTRLTVV.

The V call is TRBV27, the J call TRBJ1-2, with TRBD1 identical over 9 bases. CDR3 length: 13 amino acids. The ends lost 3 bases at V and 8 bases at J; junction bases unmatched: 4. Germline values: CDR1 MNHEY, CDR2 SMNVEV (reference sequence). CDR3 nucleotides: TGTGCCAGCAGTTTGGGACAGGGATTAGGCTACACCTTC. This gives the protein CASSLGQGLGYTF.

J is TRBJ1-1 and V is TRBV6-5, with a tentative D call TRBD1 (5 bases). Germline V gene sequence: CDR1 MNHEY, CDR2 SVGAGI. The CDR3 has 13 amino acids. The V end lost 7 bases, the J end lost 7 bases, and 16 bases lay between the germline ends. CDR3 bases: TGTGCCAGCAACTGGGGGGGACGGATTGAAGCTTTCTTT. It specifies CASNWGGRIEAFF.

The CDR3 loop reads CARCRTRLNYEQYF. The CDR3 coding sequence is TGCGCCAGGTGCCGGACTAGGTTAAACTACGAGCAGTACTTC. The chain recombines TRBV10-1 with TRBJ2-7; TRBD2 agrees at 7 bases. Germline CDR1 reads WNHNN; CDR2 reads SYGVQD (reference sequence). This CDR3 spans 14 amino acids. The V segment lost 9 bases and the J segment 3 bases; nucleotides outside the gene matches: 11.